This TCR beta chain is from a study of cytotoxic CD8 clonotypes in ibrutinib-treated CLL. Study summary: Around 25 partial and 2 complete responses; at median 68 months, about 14 remitted, approximately 12 progressed. Study results and limitations: Treatment saw public clonotypes, which were uncommon, either contract or stay stable. Increased clonality at ibrutinib response gave way to a return toward baseline at progression.

Regarding this clone: Antigen unknown.

The repertoire was sequenced with immunoSEQ multiplex PCR; TCRdb's copy has only in-frame clones and lacks some. This table holds 150,000 to 200,000 clones, around 84% found once. The CDR3 contains 13 residues. From germline, CDR1 is MNHEY and CDR2 SMNVEV (reference sequence). The V end lost 6 bases, the J end lost 5 bases, and 14 bases lay between the germline ends. The sequences come from PBMCs, collected after 12 months of ibrutinib treatment. The V and J genes are TRBV27 and TRBJ2-7; D might be TRBD2 (7 bases). This receptor was taken from a human donor with chronic lymphocytic leukemia. The CDR3 nucleotides read TGTGCCAGCAGCAACAGGGAGGGGGACGAGCAGTACTTC. This codes for CASSNREGDEQYF.